This T cell receptor (beta chain) was documented in a study of cytomegalovirus exposure and HLA in healthy donors. Findings and limits, study-wide: In an earlier analysis, about 90% or about 30%: the productive usage of most TCR beta V segments. 150 to 200 TCR beta chains were listed as cytomegalovirus-associated. TCR beta V- and J-gene trimming was later associated with a missense DCLRE1C variant.

This clone showed up just a few times. As yet, its antigen is unknown. This CDR3 contains 17 residues. CDR1 and CDR2 (germline): SNHLY, FYNNEI. Trimming removed 4 bases from V and 2 bases from J; junction bases left unmatched: 10. The PCR was carried out with 60 Vbeta primers and 13 Jbeta primers. Study processing details: Later work found 80 million or so unique TCR beta chains, with some 11 million shared. TCRdb keeps only in-frame clones here, not all; method: immunoSEQ multiplex PCR. The V and J calls and clone size were taken over from that table, and D and trimming were inferred from the DNA. Seen here are roughly 90,000 clones, about 80% observed once, and the top ten hold approximately 7.9%.

Material: PBMCs. This sequence joins TRBV2 and TRBJ1-5, with 8 bases matching TRBD1. This receptor was obtained from a man aged 25 to 40 in good health and CMV-seronegative. The chain's CDR3 is CASSGGQGAVGNQPQHF. The CDR3 DNA reads as TGTGCCAGCAGTGGGGGGCAGGGGGCTGTCGGCAATCAGCCCCAGCATTTT.